A selection of T cell receptor beta chains follows, all from one sample in a study of OX40 agonist ivuxolimab in advanced cancers. TCRdb keeps only in-frame clones here, not all; method: immunoSEQ multiplex PCR. The sample yields around 48,000 clones, 83% seen once. This sample comprised CD4+ or CD8+ T cells sorted from blood, obtained in a trial of the OX40 agonist ivuxolimab. The origin of the receptors is an adult with an advanced solid tumor such as melanoma, head and neck, liver or kidney cancer. CDR3s include the opening cysteine and the closing phenylalanine or tryptophan. D genes are given only for firm matches. Where a row states a size, it is once, few, many or the class of an expanded clone; other rows omit it.

D gene	V gene	clone size	J gene	CDR3 DNA	CDR3 protein
-	TRBV2	few	TRBJ2-3	TGTGCCAGCATGTACGGCTTTAGCACAGATACGCAGTATTTT	CASMYGFSTDTQYF
-	TRBV6-5	-	TRBJ1-1	TGTGCCAGCAGTTACTCGAGACACTTAAGGGCTGAAGCTTTCTTT	CASSYSRHLRAEAFF
-	TRBV5-8	-	TRBJ2-1	TGTGCCAGCAGCTTGGTTCGGCAGGGCGGGTTCTTC	CASSLVRQGGFF
-	TRBV30	-	TRBJ1-4	TGTGCCTCGGGGGATGAAAAACTGTTTTTT	CASGDEKLFF
-	TRBV2	few	TRBJ1-6	TGTGCCAGCCGCCCGTGGGACGGGAATTCACCCCTCCACTTT	CASRPWDGNSPLHF
TRBD2	TRBV5-1	-	TRBJ2-3	TGCGCCAGCAGCGTCGGGGGGGCCGGCACAGATACGCAGTATTTT	CASSVGGAGTDTQYF
-	TRBV19	-	TRBJ2-7	TGTGCCAGTTGCCGGGGACACGGCTACGAGCAGTACTTC	CASCRGHGYEQYF
TRBD1	TRBV9	-	TRBJ1-1	TGTGCCAGCAGCGTCAAGTCACAGGGGGCGGAGAACACTGAAGCTTTCTTT	CASSVKSQGAENTEAFF
-	TRBV13	-	TRBJ2-7	TGTGCCAGCAGCTTAAGGGGGGCTGAGCAGCAGTACTTC	CASSLRGAEQQYF
TRBD1	TRBV30	-	TRBJ2-5	TGTGCCTGGAGTGGAGGTCGGACAGGGACGATGAGGGCGGAGACCCAGTACTTC	CAWSGGRTGTMRAETQYF
TRBD2	TRBV9	once	TRBJ2-7	TGTGCCAGCAGCGTAGGGTTCGAGCGGGGGTACGAGCAGTACTTC	CASSVGFERGYEQYF
-	TRBV5-1	-	TRBJ1-6	TGCGCCAGCAGCGCAGGCAGCCGAAATTCACCCCTCCACTTT	CASSAGSRNSPLHF
TRBD2	TRBV5-1	-	TRBJ2-3	TGCGCCAGCAGGAGGGGAGGGGATACGCAGTATTTT	CASRRGGDTQYF
-	TRBV18	-	TRBJ2-7	TGTGCCAGCTCACCACCAACCACCTACGAGCAGTACTTC	CASSPPTTYEQYF
-	TRBV4-1	once	TRBJ2-5	TGCGCCAGCAGCCAGCCGTCAGGGGGGCAAGAGACCCAGTACTTC	CASSQPSGGQETQYF
TRBD2	TRBV7-2	-	TRBJ2-5	TGTGCCAGCAGCTTGGGACTAGCGGGGGGAGGGGAGACCCAGTACTTC	CASSLGLAGGGETQYF
-	TRBV7-3	once	TRBJ1-2	TGTGCCAGCAGCTTTGGGATTGTTGGCTACACCTTC	CASSFGIVGYTF
TRBD2	TRBV5-8	-	TRBJ2-7	TGTGCCAGCAGCTTGAGCGGGGGGGCCAGCTACGAGCAGTACTTC	CASSLSGGASYEQYF
-	TRBV15	-	TRBJ2-5	TGTGCCACCAGCAGCCATCCCCGGGAAGGCCAAGAGACCCAGTACTTC	CATSSHPREGQETQYF
-	TRBV12-2	-	TRBJ1-4	TGTGCAAGTCGCACGCGCCCGACAGGGGTGGATGAAAAACTGTTTTTT	CASRTRPTGVDEKLFF
-	TRBV2	-	TRBJ1-2	TGTGCCAGCAGCCCCCTCGGGGAGGGGCCGGGGTGGGATGGCTACACCTTC	CASSPLGEGPGWDGYTF
-	TRBV9	-	TRBJ1-1	TGTGCCAGCAGCCCGCACACGGATCCCACTGAAGCTTTCTTT	CASSPHTDPTEAFF
-	TRBV11-2	-	TRBJ2-7	TGTGCCAGCAGCAAAGACTCCCTCTCCTACGAGCAGTACTTC	CASSKDSLSYEQYF
-	TRBV7-2	once	TRBJ2-1	TGTGCCAGCAGCCCCCCTGTTCGTGTTTACAATGAGCAGTTCTTC	CASSPPVRVYNEQFF
TRBD1	TRBV7-3	-	TRBJ2-7	TGTGCCAGCAGCTTCGGACAGGGGTACGAGCAGTACTTC	CASSFGQGYEQYF